This T cell receptor beta chain was captured by sequencing in a study of identical twins. One entry per CDR3 protein results from TCRdb running MiXCR on the 5' RACE reads. This table holds roughly 350,000 distinct CDR3 sequences, 9% to 15% found once. Trimming removed 1 base from V and 2 bases from J, with 13 bases in between. The CDR3 length is 15 residues. Germline CDR1 SGHKS, CDR2 YYEKEE (reference sequence). These data were likewise used in another study, on yellow fever vaccine responses in identical twins.

The chain carries TRBV5-5 and TRBJ2-7; D not resolved. The sequence derives from a young woman in good health. The sample comprised CD8+ T cells sorted from blood. CDR3 protein: CASSLRATAAYEQYF. The CDR3 coding sequence is TGTGCCAGCAGCTTGAGGGCCACCGCGGCCTACGAGCAGTACTTC.